This TCR beta chain was identified in a study of blood T cell repertoires in COVID-19 (dated by TCRdb to about 2020). Background on the whole study: Collaborator samples came from the United States, Italy and Spain and covered acute and convalescent phases of COVID-19. The material from the prospective study consisted of cDNA or gDNA derived from T cells, B-cell-depleted T cells, or PBMCs. Subjects who had been exposed to COVID-19, were actively infected with it, or had recovered from it provided the deeply sampled blood TCRbeta repertoires that made up the dataset. The repertoires were made available in a free public database intended to serve as a resource for research on the immune response to SARS-CoV-2. The samples were drawn from two sources: the first 160 participants of the ongoing ImmuneRACE study, and 1,254 subjects contributed by 6 global collaborators. A de-identified subject ID, COVID-19 status, age in years and sex were almost always included in the sample metadata. Where available, HLA class I and class II types were obtained from metadata supplied by the sample provider rather than from assay-based typing. Broader findings and caveats from the paper: How much clinical and demographic metadata was included differed by source and by participant, and the metadata was provided uncurated.

With regard to this clone: What antigen it recognizes has not been identified. No base quality information exists; no much larger clone differs at one position.

The immunoSEQ Assay, a bias-controlled multiplex PCR, was used to amplify TCRbeta CDR3 regions from genomic DNA. The source study handled its data this way. Within the assay, amplification of reference gene primers was used to estimate how many nucleated cells each sample contained. To quantify the absolute abundance of each unique TCRbeta CDR3 rearrangement, sequence reads were collapsed and filtered. For each sample, productive Simpson clonality was calculated as the square root of Simpson's diversity index over productive rearrangements. TCRdb retrieved this table from immuneACCESS and kept in-frame rearrangements only. Not all clones are present; in checked studies, unresolved V genes account for under half, and no reason is known for the remainder. The V and J calls and the clone size are those of that table, but D and trimming were determined from the DNA. The sample includes some 190,000 clones, with about 81% observed a single time. 7.8% of the sample lies in the top ten.

One collaborating source in Seattle enrolled patients during active infection and followed them longitudinally through the course of disease. Whole blood was collected in K2EDTA tubes by collaborating institutions according to the institutions' own protocols. For TCRbeta analysis, collaborators shipped samples as frozen whole blood, isolated PBMCs, or DNA extracted from either of those sample types. Trimming removed 3 bases from V and 11 bases from J; the gene matches leave 7 bases unexplained. CDR1 and CDR2, per the germline V gene (reference sequence), are LGHDT and YNNKEL. Including cysteine and phenylalanine, the CDR3 has 13 amino acids. Only the CDR3 region is kept as DNA, spanning 39 bases read in frame from base 1.

The sequence derives from a woman in her sixties or seventies with COVID-19, enrolled during active disease. The chain links TRBV3-1 (or the pseudogene TRBV3-2) with TRBJ1-1, with TRBD1 identical over 9 junction bases. Sequencing was done on a sample of peripheral blood. The sequence in DNA is TGTGCCAGCAGCCAGGGACAGGGAATAAGGGCTTTCTTT. Translated, this gives CASSQGQGIRAFF.